Below are 10 T cell receptor beta chains sequenced from a single sample in a study of T-cell reconstitution after alpha-beta-depleted transplantation in children. Library preparation (for TCRbeta) was performed with unique molecular identifiers. Using its own MiXCR run on the PCR reads, TCRdb lists one record per CDR3 protein. The table lists some 500,000 distinct CDR3 sequences, over 25% of them singletons. The sequencing here drew on PBMCs from the stem cell graft donor, taken from the stem cell graft. The receptors shown here come from a human donor who donated a stem cell graft to a child with aplastic anemia.

This clonotype was counted a few times. This chain connects TRBV20-1 to TRBJ1-2; D remains unclear. V lost 4 bases and J 0 bases, leaving 18 bases between the germline ends. Germline V gene data show CDR1 as DFQATT and CDR2 as SNEGSKA (reference sequence). The CDR3 extends over 16 amino acids. The CDR3 loop reads CSANSFKDRANYGYTF. CDR3 in DNA: TGCAGTGCTAACAGCTTTAAGGACCGGGCTAACTATGGCTACACCTTC.

This clonotype was seen only a few times. V is TRBV6-2 or TRBV6-3 and J is TRBJ1-2; D gene unclear. The CDR3 totals 13 residues. The V gene lost 7 bases and the J gene lost 3 bases, with 12 bases spanning the gap. Germline V gives CDR1 MNHEY, CDR2 SVGEGT. CDR3 protein: CASTLRNDYGYTF. The CDR3 DNA reads as TGTGCCAGCACCCTTAGGAATGACTATGGCTACACCTTC.

The chain couples TRBV6-2 or TRBV6-3 to TRBJ1-1; possible D gene TRBD1, 6 bases. V was cut by 5 bases and J by 2 bases, with 15 bases left in between. The length of the CDR3 is 15 residues. Germline loops: CDR1 MNHEY, CDR2 SVGEGT. CDR3 residues: CASSHRVRGNTEAFF. CDR3 in DNA: TGTGCCAGCAGTCACAGGGTCAGGGGAAACACTGAAGCTTTCTTT.

The gene calls are TRBV9 and TRBJ2-5, with a tentative D call TRBD1 (6 bases). From germline, CDR1 is SGDLS and CDR2 YYNGEE. The CDR3 covers 15 residues. Trimming removed 6 bases at V and 4 bases at J, with 19 bases between. DNA of the CDR3: TGTGCCAGCACACAAGGGGGTCGTAGTCCAGAGACCCAGTACTTC. Protein sequence: CASTQGGRSPETQYF.

A few counts support this clonotype. V and J are TRBV5-1 and TRBJ2-1; 8 nucleotides agree with TRBD1. V lost 4 bases, J lost 4 bases, and 7 bases stayed unmatched. Germline V gene data show CDR1 as SGHRS and CDR2 as YFSETQ. CDR3 length: 15 residues. Written as DNA, the CDR3 is TGCGCCAGCAGCCTCCGGGACAGGAGGTACAATGAGCAGTTCTTC. This codes for CASSLRDRRYNEQFF.

The rearrangement uses TRBV20-1 and TRBJ2-1; D not resolved. The CDR3 has 14 residues. V lost 0 bases to trimming and J lost 6 bases, with 12 bases between them. The V gene's germline CDR1 is DFQATT and CDR2 SNEGSKA (reference sequence). The CDR3 region has the DNA TGCAGTGCTAGAGATCCCCAGCGCCCCAATGAGCAGTTCTTC. It codes for CSARDPQRPNEQFF.

This clonotype occurred a few times. The V gene is TRBV20-1, the J gene TRBJ2-4; TRBD1 is a possible D gene (5 bases). Trimming removed 3 bases at V and 0 bases at J, with 12 bases between. The CDR3 length is 15 residues. CDR1 DFQATT and CDR2 SNEGSKA come from the germline V gene (reference sequence). CDR3 loop: CSASNRQLAKNIQYF. CDR3 in DNA: TGCAGTGCTAGCAACAGGCAATTAGCCAAAAACATTCAGTACTTC.

This chain connects TRBV7-2 to TRBJ2-3, with 8 bases fitting TRBD2. Trimming at V came to 5 bases and at J to 2 bases, leaving 9 bases not matched to a gene. This CDR3 has 16 amino acids. Germline lookup yields CDR1 SGHTA and CDR2 FQGNSA. This CDR3 is CASSAGSGAHTDTQYF. Here the CDR3 DNA reads TGTGCCAGCAGCGCCGGTAGCGGGGCCCACACAGATACGCAGTATTTT.

The rearrangement links TRBV5-1 to TRBJ1-4, with D tentatively TRBD1 (5 bases). The germline gives CDR1 SGHRS, CDR2 YFSETQ. The CDR3 runs 16 residues. Between the trimmed V and J ends, which lost 0 bases and 12 bases, there was a span of 21 bases. CDR3 nucleotides: TGCGCCAGCAGCTTGGGAGCCGGGACGACCTTTGAGGAACTGTTTTTT. Residues: CASSLGAGTTFEELFF.

The CDR3 DNA reads TGTGCCAGCAGGTTACGGGACTTCTCCAATGAGCAGTTCTTC. Its translation is CASRLRDFSNEQFF. The chain joins TRBV11-3 to TRBJ2-1; D might be TRBD2 (6 bases). The CDR3 has 14 residues. The V end lost 6 bases, the J end lost 6 bases, and 15 bases lay between the germline ends. The V gene's germline CDR1 is SGHNT and CDR2 YENEEA.